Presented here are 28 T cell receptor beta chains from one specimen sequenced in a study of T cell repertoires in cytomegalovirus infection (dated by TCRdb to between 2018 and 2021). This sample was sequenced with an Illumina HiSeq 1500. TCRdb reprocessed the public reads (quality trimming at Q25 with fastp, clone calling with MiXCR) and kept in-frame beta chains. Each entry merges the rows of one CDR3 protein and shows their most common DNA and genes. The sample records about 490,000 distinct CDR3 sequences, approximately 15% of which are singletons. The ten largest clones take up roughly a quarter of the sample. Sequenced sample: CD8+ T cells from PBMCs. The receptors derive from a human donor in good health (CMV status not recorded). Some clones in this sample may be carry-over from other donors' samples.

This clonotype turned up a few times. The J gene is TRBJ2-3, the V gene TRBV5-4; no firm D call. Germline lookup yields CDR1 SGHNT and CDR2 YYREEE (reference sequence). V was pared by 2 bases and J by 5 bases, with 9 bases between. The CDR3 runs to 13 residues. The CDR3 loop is CASSFGPEDTQYF. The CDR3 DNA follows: TGTGCCAGCAGCTTCGGGCCGGAAGATACGCAGTATTTT.

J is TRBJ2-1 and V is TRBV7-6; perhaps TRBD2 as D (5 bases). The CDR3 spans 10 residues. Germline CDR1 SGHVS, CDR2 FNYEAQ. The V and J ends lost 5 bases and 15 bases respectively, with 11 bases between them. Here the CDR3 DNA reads TGTGCCAGCAGCCCGGGATCTCTGTTCTTC. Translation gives CASSPGSLFF.

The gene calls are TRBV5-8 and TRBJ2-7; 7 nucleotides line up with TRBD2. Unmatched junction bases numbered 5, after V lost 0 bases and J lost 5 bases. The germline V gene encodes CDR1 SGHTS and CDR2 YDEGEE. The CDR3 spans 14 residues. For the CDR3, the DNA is TGTGCCAGCAGCTTGGTTGGGAGGGTCCACGAGCAGTACTTC. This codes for CASSLVGRVHEQYF.

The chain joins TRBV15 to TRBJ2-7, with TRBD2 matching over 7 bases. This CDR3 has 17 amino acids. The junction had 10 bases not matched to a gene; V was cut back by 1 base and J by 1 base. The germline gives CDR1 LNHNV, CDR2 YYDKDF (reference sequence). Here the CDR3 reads CATSRGRSASGSYEQYF. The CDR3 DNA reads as TGTGCCACCAGCAGAGGTCGGTCGGCTAGCGGATCCTACGAGCAGTACTTC.

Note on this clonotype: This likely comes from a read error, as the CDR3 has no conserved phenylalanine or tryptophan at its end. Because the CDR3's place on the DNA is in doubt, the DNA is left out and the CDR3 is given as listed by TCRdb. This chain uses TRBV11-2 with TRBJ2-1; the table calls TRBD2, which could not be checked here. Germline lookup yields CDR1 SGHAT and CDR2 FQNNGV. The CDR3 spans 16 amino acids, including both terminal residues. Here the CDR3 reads CASSLDRAGRPWEQLL.

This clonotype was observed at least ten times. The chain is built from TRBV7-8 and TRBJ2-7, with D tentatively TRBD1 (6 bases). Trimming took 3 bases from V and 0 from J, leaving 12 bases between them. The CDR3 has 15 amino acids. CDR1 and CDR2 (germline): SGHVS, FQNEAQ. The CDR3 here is CASSLAGVPSYEQYF. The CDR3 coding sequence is TGTGCCAGCAGCTTGGCAGGGGTCCCCTCCTACGAGCAGTACTTC.

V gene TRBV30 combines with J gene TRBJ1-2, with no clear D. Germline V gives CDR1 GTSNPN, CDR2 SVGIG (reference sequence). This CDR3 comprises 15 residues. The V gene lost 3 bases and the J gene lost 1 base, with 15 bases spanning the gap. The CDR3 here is CAWSGPADGNYGYTF. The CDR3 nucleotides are TGTGCCTGGAGCGGACCCGCGGACGGTAACTATGGCTACACCTTC.

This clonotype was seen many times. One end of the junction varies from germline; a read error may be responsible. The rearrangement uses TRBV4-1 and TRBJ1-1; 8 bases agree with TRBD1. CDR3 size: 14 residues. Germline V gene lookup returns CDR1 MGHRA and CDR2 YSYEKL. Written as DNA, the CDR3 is TGTGCCAGCAGCCAAGACAGGGGAAACACTGAAGCTTTCTTT. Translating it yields CASSQDRGNTEAFF.

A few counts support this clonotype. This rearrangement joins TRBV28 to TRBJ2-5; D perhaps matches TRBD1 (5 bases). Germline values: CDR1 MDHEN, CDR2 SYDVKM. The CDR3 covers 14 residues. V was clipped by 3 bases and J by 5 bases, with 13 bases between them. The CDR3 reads CASSFLSGLETQYF. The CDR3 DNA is TGTGCCAGCAGTTTTTTGTCAGGGCTTGAGACCCAGTACTTC.

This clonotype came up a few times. CDR3 bases: TGCGCCAGCAGCTTCGGCGACAGGGGGTCGGCTGAAAAACTGTTTTTT. Protein sequence: CASSFGDRGSAEKLFF. This sequence joins TRBV5-1 and TRBJ1-4, with 9 bases matching TRBD1. After removal of 2 bases from V and 7 bases from J, the junction contained 9 bases not matched to a gene. The CDR3 has 16 residues. Germline CDR1 reads SGHRS; CDR2 reads YFSETQ.

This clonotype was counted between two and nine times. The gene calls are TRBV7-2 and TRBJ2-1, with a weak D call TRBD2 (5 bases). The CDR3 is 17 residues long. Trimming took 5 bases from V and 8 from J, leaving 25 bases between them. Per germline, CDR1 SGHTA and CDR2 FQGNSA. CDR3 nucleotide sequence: TGTGCCAGCAGCCTCCCTCCCGGGGTAGCCCTTAGCCATGAGCAGTTCTTC. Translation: CASSLPPGVALSHEQFF.

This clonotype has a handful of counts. Here the CDR3 DNA reads TGTGCCAGCAGTCCGGGGGGGGGACAGTGGGGTCAAGAGACCCAGTACTTC. Amino acid sequence: CASSPGGGQWGQETQYF. V usage is TRBV28 and J usage is TRBJ2-5, with D tentatively TRBD2 (8 bases). The ends were cut back, 5 bases at V and 2 bases at J, with 21 bases in the middle. The CDR3 has 17 amino acids. Per germline, CDR1 MDHEN and CDR2 SYDVKM.

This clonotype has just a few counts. CDR3 nucleotide sequence: TGCAGTGCTACTCCGGGACTAGACCCCTGGGTAGCCAAAAACATTCAGTACTTC. Residues: CSATPGLDPWVAKNIQYF. V gene TRBV20-1 combines with J gene TRBJ2-4; TRBD2 agrees at 8 bases. Losses at the gene ends were 4 bases for V and 0 bases for J; bases not matched to a gene: 14. Germline CDR1 reads DFQATT; CDR2 reads SNEGSKA (reference sequence). The CDR3 length is 18 residues.

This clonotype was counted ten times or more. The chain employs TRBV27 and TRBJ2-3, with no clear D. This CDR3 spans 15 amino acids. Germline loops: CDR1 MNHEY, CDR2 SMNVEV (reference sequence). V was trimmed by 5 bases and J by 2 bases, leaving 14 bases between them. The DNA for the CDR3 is TGTGCCAGCAGTCAAGGCGCCCGACCCACAGATACGCAGTATTTT. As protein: CASSQGARPTDTQYF.

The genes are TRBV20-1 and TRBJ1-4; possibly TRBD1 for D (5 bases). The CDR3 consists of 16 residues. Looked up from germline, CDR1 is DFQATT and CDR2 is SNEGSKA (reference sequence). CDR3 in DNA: TGCAGGGGGCCCGGCCTCCGGGATTTTACTAATGAAAAACTGTTTTTT. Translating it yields CRGPGLRDFTNEKLFF.

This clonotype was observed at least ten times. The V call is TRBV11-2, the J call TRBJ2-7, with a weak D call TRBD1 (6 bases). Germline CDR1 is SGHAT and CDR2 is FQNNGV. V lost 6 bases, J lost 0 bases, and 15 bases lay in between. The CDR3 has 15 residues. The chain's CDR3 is CASRSGQTSSYEQYF. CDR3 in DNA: TGTGCCAGCAGATCAGGACAGACGAGCTCCTACGAGCAGTACTTC.

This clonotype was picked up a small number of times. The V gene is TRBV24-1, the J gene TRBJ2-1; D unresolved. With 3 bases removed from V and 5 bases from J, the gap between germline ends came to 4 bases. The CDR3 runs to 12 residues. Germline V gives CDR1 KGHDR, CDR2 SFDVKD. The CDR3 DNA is TGTGCCACCAGTGATATGGACAATGAGCAGTTCTTC. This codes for CATSDMDNEQFF.

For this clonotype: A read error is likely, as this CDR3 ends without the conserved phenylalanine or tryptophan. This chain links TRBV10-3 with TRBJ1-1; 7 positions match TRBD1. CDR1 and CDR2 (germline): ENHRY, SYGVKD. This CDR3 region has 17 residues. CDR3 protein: CAISESFLAGGNTEAFL. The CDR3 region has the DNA TGCGCCATCAGTGAGTCGTTTCTGGCAGGGGGGAACACTGAAGCTTTCTTA.

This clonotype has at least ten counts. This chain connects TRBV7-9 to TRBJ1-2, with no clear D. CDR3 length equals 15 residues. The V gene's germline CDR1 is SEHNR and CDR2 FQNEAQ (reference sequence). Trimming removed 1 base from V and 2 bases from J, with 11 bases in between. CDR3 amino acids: CASSLGGNPNYGYTF. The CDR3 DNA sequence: TGTGCCAGCAGCTTAGGGGGTAATCCGAACTATGGCTACACCTTC.

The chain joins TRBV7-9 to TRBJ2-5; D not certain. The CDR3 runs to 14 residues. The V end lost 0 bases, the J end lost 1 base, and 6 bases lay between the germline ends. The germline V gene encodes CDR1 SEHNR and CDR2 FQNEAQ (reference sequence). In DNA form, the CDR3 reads TGTGCCAGCAGCTTAGCCGACCTCCAAGAGACCCAGTACTTC. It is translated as CASSLADLQETQYF.

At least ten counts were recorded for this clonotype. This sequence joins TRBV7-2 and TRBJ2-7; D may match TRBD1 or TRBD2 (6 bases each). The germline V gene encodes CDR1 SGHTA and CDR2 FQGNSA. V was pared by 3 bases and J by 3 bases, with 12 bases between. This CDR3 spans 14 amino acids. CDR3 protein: CASSFPGEVYEQYF. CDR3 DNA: TGTGCCAGCAGCTTCCCAGGGGAGGTCTACGAGCAGTACTTC. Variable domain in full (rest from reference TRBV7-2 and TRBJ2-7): GAGVSQSPSNKVTEKGKDVELRCDPISGHTALYWYRQSLGQGLEFLIYFQGNSAPDKSGLPSDRFSAERTGGSVSTLTIQRTQQEDSAVYLCASSFPGEVYEQYFGPGTRLTVT.

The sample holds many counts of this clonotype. CDR3 amino acids: CASSQEGDEQFF. The CDR3, as DNA: TGCGCCAGCAGCCAAGAAGGAGATGAGCAGTTCTTC. V usage is TRBV4-1 and J usage is TRBJ2-1, with D hard to call. CDR1 is MGHRA, CDR2 YSYEKL, per germline. The CDR3 consists of 12 residues. Between the trimmed V and J ends, which lost 0 bases and 8 bases, there was a span of 5 bases.

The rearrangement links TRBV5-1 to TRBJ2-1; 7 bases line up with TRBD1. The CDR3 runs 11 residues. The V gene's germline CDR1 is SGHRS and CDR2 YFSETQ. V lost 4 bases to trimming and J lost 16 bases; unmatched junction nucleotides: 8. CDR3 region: CASSLGQISFF. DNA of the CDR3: TGCGCCAGCAGCCTGGGACAGATTTCTTTCTTC.

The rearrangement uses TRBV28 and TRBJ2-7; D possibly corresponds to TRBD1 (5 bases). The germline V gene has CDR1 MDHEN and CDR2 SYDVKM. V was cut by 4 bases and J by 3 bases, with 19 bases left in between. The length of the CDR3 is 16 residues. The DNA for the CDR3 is TGTGCCAGCAGTTCTGGGGCTCGATCAGGGATCTACGAGCAGTACTTC. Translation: CASSSGARSGIYEQYF.

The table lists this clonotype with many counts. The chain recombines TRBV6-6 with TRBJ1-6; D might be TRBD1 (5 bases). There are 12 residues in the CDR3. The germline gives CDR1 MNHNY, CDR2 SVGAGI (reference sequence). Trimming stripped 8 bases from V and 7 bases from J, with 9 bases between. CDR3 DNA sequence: TGTGCCAGCGAGCAGGGAAATTCACCCCTCCACTTT. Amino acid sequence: CASEQGNSPLHF.

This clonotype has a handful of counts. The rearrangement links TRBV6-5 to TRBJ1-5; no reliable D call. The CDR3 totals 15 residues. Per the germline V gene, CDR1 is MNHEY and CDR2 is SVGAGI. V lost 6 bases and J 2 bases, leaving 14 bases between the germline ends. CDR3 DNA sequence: TGTGCCAGCAGGAGGGAGCGTGTAGGCAATCAGCCCCAGCATTTT. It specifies CASRRERVGNQPQHF.

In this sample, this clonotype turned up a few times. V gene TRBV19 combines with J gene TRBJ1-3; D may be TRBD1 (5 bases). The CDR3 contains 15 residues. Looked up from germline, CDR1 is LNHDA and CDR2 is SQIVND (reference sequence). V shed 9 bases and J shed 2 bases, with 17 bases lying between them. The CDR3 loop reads CASRAGQRTGNTIYF. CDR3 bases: TGTGCCAGCAGGGCAGGGCAACGGACTGGAAACACCATATATTTT.

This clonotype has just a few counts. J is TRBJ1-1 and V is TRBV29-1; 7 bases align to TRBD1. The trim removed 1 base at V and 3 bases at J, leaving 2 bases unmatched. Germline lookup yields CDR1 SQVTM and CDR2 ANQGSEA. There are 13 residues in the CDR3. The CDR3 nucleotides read TGCAGCGTTGAAGCCAGGGGGGACACTGAAGCTTTCTTT. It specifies CSVEARGDTEAFF.